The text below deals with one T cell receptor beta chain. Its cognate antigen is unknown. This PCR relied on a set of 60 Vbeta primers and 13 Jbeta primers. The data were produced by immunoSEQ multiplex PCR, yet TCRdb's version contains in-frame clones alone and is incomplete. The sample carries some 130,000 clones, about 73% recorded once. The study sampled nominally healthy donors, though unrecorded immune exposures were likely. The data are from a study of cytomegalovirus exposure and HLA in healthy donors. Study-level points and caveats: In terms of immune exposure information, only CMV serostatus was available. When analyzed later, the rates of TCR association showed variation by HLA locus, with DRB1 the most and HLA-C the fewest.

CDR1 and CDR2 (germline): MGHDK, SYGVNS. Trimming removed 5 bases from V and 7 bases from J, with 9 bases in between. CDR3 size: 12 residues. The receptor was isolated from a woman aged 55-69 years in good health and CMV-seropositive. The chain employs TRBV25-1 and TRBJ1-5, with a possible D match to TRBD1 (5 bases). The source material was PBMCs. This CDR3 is CASSQGIQPQHF. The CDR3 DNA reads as TGTGCCAGCAGTCAGGGTATCCAGCCCCAGCATTTT.